The entry that follows covers one T cell receptor (beta chain) sequence. The record originates from a study of cytomegalovirus exposure and HLA in healthy donors. Trimming at V came to 6 bases and at J to 1 base, leaving 1 base not matched to a gene. In germline, CDR1 is ENHRY, CDR2 SYGVKD. The CDR3 length is 15 residues. Vbeta (60) and Jbeta (13) primers were used in the PCR. Here immunoSEQ multiplex PCR was the method, and the copy in TCRdb shows in-frame clones only, minus some. The sample consists of some 150,000 clones, about 80% of them appearing once. This receptor was obtained from a man aged 18 to 30 in good health and CMV-seropositive. Sequencing was performed on PBMCs. The chain links TRBV10-3 to TRBJ2-3, with 13 bases lining up with TRBD2. CDR3 residues: CAIRGTSGGTDTQYF. In DNA form, the CDR3 reads TGTGCCATCAGGGGGACTAGCGGGGGCACAGATACGCAGTATTTT.